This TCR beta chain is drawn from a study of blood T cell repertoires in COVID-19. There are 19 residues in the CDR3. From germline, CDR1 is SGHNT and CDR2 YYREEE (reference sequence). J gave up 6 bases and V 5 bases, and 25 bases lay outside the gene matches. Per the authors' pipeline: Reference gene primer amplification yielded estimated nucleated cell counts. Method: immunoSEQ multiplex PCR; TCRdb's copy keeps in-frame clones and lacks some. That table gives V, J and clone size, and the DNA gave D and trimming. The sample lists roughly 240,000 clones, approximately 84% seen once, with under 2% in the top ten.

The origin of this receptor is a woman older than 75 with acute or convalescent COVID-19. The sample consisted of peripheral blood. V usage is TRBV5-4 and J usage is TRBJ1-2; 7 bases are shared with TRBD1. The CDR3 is CASSHDNQGGARGYNGYTF. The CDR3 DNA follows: TGTGCCAGCAGTCACGATAACCAGGGGGGTGCCCGAGGGTATAATGGCTACACCTTC.